Here is one TCR beta chain with its context. Antigen unknown. The record originates from a study of blood T cells in healthy people across ages. Study details: Using template switching, researchers captured about one barcoded beta molecule for each two T cells.

Primed by a sample-barcoded 5' primer and a J-beta primer mix, a second PCR proceeded for about 7 to 11 cycles. No fewer than 3 million CDR3-containing paired-end reads came from each sample. MiXCR, applied by TCRdb to the 5' RACE reads, yields one record per CDR3 protein. Of approximately 810,000 distinct CDR3 sequences in the sample, around 28% were seen once. Findings and limits, study-wide: Shifts in expanded clonotypes may have been confounded by donor CMV status, which was unknown.

Trimming left V 3 bases short and J 5 bases short, with 13 bases between. This CDR3 has 15 amino acids. Sequencing used blood. The V gene is TRBV12-3 or TRBV12-4, the J gene TRBJ2-2, with D perhaps TRBD2 (5 bases). This sequence was found in a woman aged 80 or over in good health. CDR3 nucleotides: TGTGCCAGCAGTTTGAGGGCAGGATATACCGGGGAGCTGTTTTTT. Its protein product is CASSLRAGYTGELFF.